This TCR beta chain was found in a study of CD8 T cells in ankylosing spondylitis. Only a few counts were recorded for this clonotype. Its matching antigen is unknown. From germline, CDR1 is SGHVS and CDR2 FNYEAQ. V shed 2 bases and J shed 0 bases, with 14 bases lying between them. This CDR3 contains 17 residues. Study-wide points: Several of the motif variants were reported before in synovial fluid and blood from reactive arthritis. Ankylosing spondylitis blood seemed to carry a telltale TCR beta motif made of under 10 highly homologous variants. According to the report, clones linked to the disease were significantly enriched in matched synovial fluid samples taken from ankylosing spondylitis patients.

TCRdb processed the 5' RACE reads anew with MiXCR; each CDR3 protein has one entry. The sample consists of a few hundred thousand distinct CDR3 sequences, 20% to 25% of them appearing once. What was sequenced was blood, either unsorted or a sorted T cell fraction (not recorded which). The source of this sequence is a male donor with ankylosing spondylitis. The genes are TRBV7-6 and TRBJ1-3; the D gene is possibly TRBD1 (6 bases). The CDR3 bases are TGTGCCAGCAGCTTAACGGACAGCCCGTTCTCTGGAAACACCATATATTTT. This codes for CASSLTDSPFSGNTIYF. Complete variable domain (other parts from reference TRBV7-6 and TRBJ1-3): GAGVSQSPRYKVTKRGQDVALRCDPISGHVSLYWYRQALGQGPEFLTYFNYEAQQDKSGLPNDRFSAERPEGSISTLTIQRTEQRDSAMYRCASSLTDSPFSGNTIYFGEGSWLTVV.